This is a list of T cell receptor beta chains from one sample in a study of blood T cell repertoires in COVID-19. Method: immunoSEQ multiplex PCR; TCRdb's copy keeps in-frame clones and lacks some. The sample shows around 620,000 clones, about 90% of them seen only once. Sequences were obtained from peripheral blood. The receptor source for this set is a woman between 18 and 29 years old with acute or convalescent COVID-19. The CDR3 runs from the conserved cysteine through the conserved F or W. The D gene is left open where the match is weak. Expanded clones are given a class, and other clones once, few, many or no size at all.

D	V	size	length	J	CDR3	DNA
TRBD1	TRBV27	NA	14	TRBJ1-1	CASSLSGTGVKAFF	TGTGCCAGCAGTTTATCGGGGACAGGGGTGAAAGCTTTCTTT
NA	TRBV4-1	NA	13	TRBJ1-1	CASSNTGNPEAFF	TGCGCCAGCAGCAACACAGGGAACCCTGAAGCTTTCTTT
TRBD1	TRBV7-2	NA	15	TRBJ1-3	CASSLGQGAGNTIYF	TGTGCCAGCAGCTTAGGACAGGGTGCTGGAAACACCATATATTTT
NA	TRBV6-6	NA	16	TRBJ1-5	CASSYPAGYSNQPQHF	TGTGCCAGCAGTTACCCCGCGGGGTATAGCAATCAGCCCCAGCATTTT
TRBD1	TRBV4-3	NA	13	TRBJ1-3	CASSPGQGNTIYF	TGCGCCAGCAGCCCAGGACAGGGGAACACCATATATTTT
NA	TRBV28	NA	13	TRBJ1-3	CATLIAPGNTIYF	TGTGCCACCCTCATAGCCCCTGGAAACACCATATATTTT
NA	TRBV29-1	NA	12	TRBJ2-7	CSVDWEQNEQYF	TGCAGCGTTGACTGGGAGCAAAACGAGCAGTACTTC
TRBD1	TRBV19	NA	16	TRBJ2-2	CASSIVTGANTGELFF	TGTGCCAGTAGTATAGTGACAGGGGCGAACACCGGGGAGCTGTTTTTT
NA	TRBV9	NA	16	TRBJ1-6	CASSVWLGPYNSPLHF	TGTGCCAGCAGCGTATGGTTGGGCCCCTATAATTCACCCCTCCACTTT
NA	TRBV24-1	NA	16	TRBJ2-3	CATSVQGRGSTDTQYF	TGTGCCACCAGCGTACAAGGGAGGGGGAGCACAGATACGCAGTATTTT
TRBD2	TRBV15	NA	16	TRBJ2-3	CATSREFRGGGDTQYF	TGTGCCACCAGCAGAGAGTTCCGGGGGGGAGGAGATACGCAGTATTTT
NA	TRBV29-1	NA	11	TRBJ1-1	CSVEVTTEAFF	TGCAGCGTTGAGGTGACAACCGAAGCTTTCTTT
NA	TRBV2	NA	16	TRBJ1-4	CASSEGGRRVQEKLFF	TGTGCCAGCAGTGAAGGCGGCAGGAGGGTACAGGAAAAACTGTTTTTT
NA	TRBV12-3/TRBV12-4	NA	13	TRBJ2-5	CASSWAAQETQYF	TGTGCCAGCAGTTGGGCAGCCCAAGAGACCCAGTACTTC
TRBD1	TRBV5-1	NA	15	TRBJ1-1	CASRNQDRGLTEAFF	TGCGCCAGCAGGAATCAAGACAGGGGGCTCACTGAAGCTTTCTTT
NA	TRBV6-5	NA	15	TRBJ1-4	CASGESPATNEKLFF	TGTGCCAGCGGGGAGAGTCCTGCAACTAATGAAAAACTGTTTTTT
TRBD1	TRBV19	NA	16	TRBJ1-2	CASSSQGVPGNYGYTF	TGTGCCAGTAGTAGCCAGGGGGTCCCGGGAAACTATGGCTACACCTTC
TRBD1	TRBV5-1	NA	14	TRBJ1-6	CASSFGQGHSPLHF	TGCGCCAGCAGCTTTGGACAGGGCCATTCACCCCTCCACTTT
NA	TRBV7-6	NA	15	TRBJ1-6	CASSNPGVNNSPLHF	TGTGCCAGCAGCAATCCAGGGGTGAATAATTCACCCCTCCACTTT
NA	TRBV12-5	NA	15	TRBJ2-3	CASGPAGPVTDTQYF	TGTGCTAGTGGCCCGGCGGGGCCGGTCACAGATACGCAGTATTTT
NA	TRBV4-1	NA	16	TRBJ2-6	CASSQYGISGANVLTF	TGCGCCAGCAGCCAGTACGGGATCTCTGGGGCCAACGTCCTGACTTTC
TRBD1	TRBV5-4	NA	13	TRBJ2-1	CASSQGQGNEQFF	TGTGCCAGCAGCCAGGGACAGGGCAATGAGCAGTTCTTC
TRBD1	TRBV9	NA	14	TRBJ2-7	CASSATDRGHEQYF	TGTGCCAGCAGCGCCACGGACAGGGGCCACGAGCAGTACTTC
NA	TRBV19	NA	15	TRBJ1-4	CASTPAGAINEKLFF	TGTGCCAGTACCCCCGCGGGTGCCATTAATGAAAAACTGTTTTTT
NA	TRBV3-1/TRBV3-2	NA	12	TRBJ1-3	CVKLRGGNTIYF	TGTGTTAAATTAAGGGGTGGAAACACCATATATTTT
TRBD1	TRBV6-1	NA	15	TRBJ1-2	CASSEPGQTNYGYTF	TGTGCCAGCAGTGAACCGGGACAGACTAACTATGGCTACACCTTC
TRBD1	TRBV4-2	NA	14	TRBJ1-5	CASSQTGWGQPQHF	TGTGCCAGCAGCCAGACAGGGTGGGGTCAGCCCCAGCATTTT
NA	TRBV30	NA	14	TRBJ1-4	CAWSYLTENEKLFF	TGTGCCTGGAGTTATTTGACAGAAAATGAAAAACTGTTTTTT
TRBD1	TRBV7-3	NA	16	TRBJ2-2	CASSPNRGPNTGELFF	TGTGCCAGCAGCCCGAACAGGGGGCCTAACACCGGGGAGCTGTTTTTT
NA	TRBV28	NA	15	TRBJ2-7	CASSFPGTGAGEQYF	TGTGCCAGCAGTTTTCCGGGGACAGGAGCGGGAGAGCAGTACTTC
TRBD1	TRBV9	NA	17	TRBJ1-3	CASSVVGDRGAGNTIYF	TGTGCCAGCAGCGTAGTTGGAGACAGGGGAGCGGGAAACACCATATATTTT
NA	TRBV18	once	13	TRBJ1-4	CASSPLNEARLFF	TGTGCCAGCTCACCACTAAATGAAGCAAGACTGTTTTTT
TRBD2	TRBV7-6	NA	18	TRBJ2-7	CASSLAIRAGGRLYEQYF	TGTGCCAGCAGCTTAGCAATTCGAGCGGGGGGACGCTTATACGAGCAGTACTTC
NA	TRBV7-2	once	18	TRBJ1-3	CASSLVHLRANSGNTIYF	TGTGCCAGCAGCTTAGTTCATCTGCGCGCCAACTCTGGAAACACCATATATTTT
NA	TRBV9	NA	14	TRBJ1-1	CASSVGNTYTEAFF	TGTGCCAGCAGCGTAGGCAACACGTACACTGAAGCTTTCTTT
NA	TRBV5-4	NA	14	TRBJ1-2	CASSLVLDDYGYTF	TGTGCCAGCAGCTTGGTGTTAGATGACTATGGCTACACCTTC
NA	TRBV11-2	NA	14	TRBJ2-5	CASSLGGRKETQYF	TGTGCCAGCAGCTTAGGGGGGAGGAAGGAGACCCAGTACTTC
NA	TRBV11-3	NA	15	TRBJ2-1	CASSLVGSTYNEQFF	TGTGCCAGCAGCTTAGTGGGCAGTACCTACAATGAGCAGTTCTTC
NA	TRBV2	NA	15	TRBJ2-7	CASKRDPGGGYEQYF	TGTGCCAGCAAGAGGGACCCAGGGGGAGGCTACGAGCAGTACTTC
NA	TRBV25-1	NA	16	TRBJ1-2	CASSDRNRGSIYGYTF	TGTGCCAGCAGTGACCGAAATCGGGGGTCAATCTATGGCTACACCTTC
NA	TRBV19	once	16	TRBJ2-2	CASSIYRVRDTGELFF	TGTGCCAGTAGTATATACAGGGTGCGTGACACCGGGGAGCTGTTTTTT
NA	TRBV10-2	NA	14	TRBJ1-2	CASSETANNYGYTF	TGCGCCAGCAGTGAAACAGCTAATAACTATGGCTACACCTTC
NA	TRBV5-6	NA	14	TRBJ2-7	CASSGGTGPYEQYF	TGTGCCAGCAGCGGAGGAACAGGGCCCTACGAGCAGTACTTC
NA	TRBV7-2	NA	15	TRBJ1-5	CASSFRPLLNQPQHF	TGTGCCAGCAGCTTCAGGCCGCTCCTAAATCAGCCCCAGCATTTT
TRBD1	TRBV30	NA	11	TRBJ1-2	CAGRGSDGYTF	TGTGCCGGCAGGGGGTCCGATGGCTACACCTTC
TRBD1	TRBV28	NA	13	TRBJ1-2	CASIKDRDLGYTF	TGTGCCAGCATCAAGGACAGGGATCTTGGCTACACCTTC
NA	TRBV19	NA	14	TRBJ1-1	CASSTGNGDTEAFF	TGTGCCAGTAGTACGGGGAACGGGGACACTGAAGCTTTCTTT
NA	TRBV9	NA	14	TRBJ1-2	CASSVEGVGSGYTF	TGTGCCAGCAGCGTAGAGGGGGTAGGAAGTGGCTACACCTTC
NA	TRBV6-6	once	11	TRBJ2-1	CASGQRNEQFF	TGTGCCAGCGGCCAACGCAATGAGCAGTTCTTC